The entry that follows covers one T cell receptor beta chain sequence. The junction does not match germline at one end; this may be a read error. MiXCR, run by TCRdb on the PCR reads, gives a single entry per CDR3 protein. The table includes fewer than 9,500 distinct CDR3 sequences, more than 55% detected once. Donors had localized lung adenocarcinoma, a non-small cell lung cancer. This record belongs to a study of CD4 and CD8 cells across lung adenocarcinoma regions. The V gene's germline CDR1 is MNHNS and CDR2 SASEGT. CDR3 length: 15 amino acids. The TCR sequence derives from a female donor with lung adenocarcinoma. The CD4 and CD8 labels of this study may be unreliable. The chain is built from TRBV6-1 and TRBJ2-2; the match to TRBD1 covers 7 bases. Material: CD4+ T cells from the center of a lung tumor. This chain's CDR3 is CASSVGTVNTGELYF. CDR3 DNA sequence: TGTGCCAGCAGTGTTGGGACAGTGAACACCGGGGAGCTGTATTTT.